This passage covers 8 T cell receptor beta chains from one sample sequenced in a study of tumor-infiltrating lymphocytes in primary liver carcinoma. Making TCR beta cDNA involved approximately 530 ng total RNA and a constant-region primer. Libraries covering TCR beta were generated through three nested multiplex PCR rounds (using a slightly modified ARM-PCR). TRBV1-TRBV30 forward and Cbeta reverse primers drove the first two roughly 10-cycle rounds. One entry per CDR3 protein results from TCRdb running MiXCR on the multiplex PCR reads. The table has hundreds of thousands of distinct CDR3 sequences, 50% to 75% seen once. In addition to blood RNA drawn from unsorted whole blood, germline DNA was extracted. Sequencing used peripheral blood. All receptors derive from a woman aged 25 to 39 with primary liver carcinoma and hepatitis B virus infection.

This clonotype was counted only a few times. The chain has TRBV4-3 and TRBJ2-5; 11 positions match TRBD1. The germline V gene has CDR1 LGHNA and CDR2 YSLEER. V lost 4 bases and J lost 4; bases outside the gene matches: 8. The CDR3 extends over 16 amino acids. This CDR3 is CASSPRGTGGLETQYF. The CDR3 DNA sequence: TGCGCCAGCAGCCCCCGAGGGACAGGGGGTCTAGAGACCCAGTACTTC.

The V gene is TRBV11-2, the J gene TRBJ1-5; 7 bases are a match to TRBD1. The CDR3 has 17 amino acids. Per the germline V gene, CDR1 is SGHAT and CDR2 is FQNNGV. V dropped 5 bases and J dropped 5; count of bases not matched to a gene: 15. CDR3 sequence (DNA): TGTGCCAGCAGCCGAACGAGCGGACAGGTTCCTGATCAGCCCCAGCATTTT. Its translation is CASSRTSGQVPDQPQHF.

This chain connects TRBV6-5 to TRBJ1-2; 10 nucleotides match TRBD1. Trimming took 5 bases from V and 3 from J; bases not matched to a gene: 6. This CDR3 is built from 15 residues. CDR1 is MNHEY, CDR2 SVGAGI, per germline. The CDR3 loop reads CASSPRGTGDYGYTF. DNA of the CDR3: TGTGCCAGCAGTCCTCGCGGGACAGGGGACTATGGCTACACCTTC.

The sample holds one count of this clonotype. A much more abundant neighbour one base away suggests this may be a read error. The rearrangement links TRBV12-3 or TRBV12-4 to TRBJ1-3; D is ambiguous. The CDR3 length is 13 residues. The CDR3 DNA reads as TGTGCCAGCCAGCGCAACTCTGGAGACACCATATATTTT. Translating it yields CASQRNSGDTIYF.

Note on this clonotype: This may stem from a read error, because a much larger clone lies one nucleotide away. The chain couples TRBV12-3 or TRBV12-4 to TRBJ2-1; 9 bases agree with TRBD1. The CDR3 totals 15 residues. CDR3 DNA: TGTGCCAGCAGTTACTCCGGGACAGGGCGCGATGAGCAGATCTTC. This encodes CASSYSGTGRDEQIF.

Notes on this clonotype: Its ends do not fully match the called genes, so a read error is possible. The chain employs TRBV6-6 and TRBJ1-5; D gene uncertain. The CDR3 has 13 amino acids. Germline lookup yields CDR1 MNHNY and CDR2 SVGAGI (reference sequence). This CDR3 is CATRRGSIQPQHF. CDR3 nucleotide sequence: TGTGCCACCCGCCGGGGTAGCATTCAGCCCCAGCATTTT.

Notes on this clonotype: Relative to the germline gene, one junction end is altered; a read error may explain this. V usage is TRBV10-3 and J usage is TRBJ2-6; 12 bases are shared with TRBD1. This CDR3 comprises 17 residues. Germline values: CDR1 ENHRY, CDR2 SYGVKD. In DNA form, the CDR3 reads TGTGCCATCAGTGAGCCCCCGGGGGGACAGGGGGCCTACGTCCTGACTTTC. Protein sequence: CAISEPPGGQGAYVLTF.

Points on this clonotype: A much larger clonotype is one base distant, so this may be a read error. The chain has TRBV4-1 and TRBJ2-5; D is perhaps TRBD1 (5 bases). Germline CDR1 is MGHRA and CDR2 is YSYEKL. This CDR3 is 15 amino acids long. The CDR3 spells CVSSQDSRAGETQYF. Here the CDR3 DNA reads TGCGTCAGCAGCCAAGATTCCAGGGCAGGAGAGACCCAGTACTTC.